The rows below give T cell receptor beta chains drawn from one sample of a study of regulatory T cells in long-lasting Graves disease. TCRdb itself ran the multiplex PCR reads through MiXCR, one entry per CDR3 protein. The data hold more than 300,000 distinct CDR3 sequences, with 23% observed a single time. Sequencing was performed on peripheral blood mononuclear cells (PBMCs), taken when the disease was refractory, from a patient treated with antithyroid drugs. All receptors derive from a middle-aged woman with Graves disease. Both conserved end residues are part of each CDR3. D genes are given only for firm matches. Only part of the rows carry a size: once, few, many, or a class if the clone is expanded.

j_call,clone_size,d_call,v_call,cdr3_aa,cdr3_nt
TRBJ2-2,once,-,TRBV5-1,CASSLAITGELFF,TGCGCCAGCAGCTTGGCTATCACCGGGGAGCTGTTTTTT
TRBJ2-7,many,-,TRBV2,CASFPNPSAGTYEQYF,TGTGCCAGCTTTCCGAACCCCAGCGCAGGAACCTACGAGCAGTACTTC
TRBJ2-7,few,TRBD1,TRBV7-6,CAGSPGTGADEQYF,TGTGCCGGCAGCCCCGGGACAGGGGCGGACGAGCAGTACTTC
TRBJ1-1,many,TRBD1,TRBV28,CASSFGQGARAFF,TGTGCCAGCAGTTTTGGACAGGGGGCGAGAGCTTTCTTT
TRBJ1-3,few,-,TRBV6-1,CATREQAGNTIYF,TGTGCCACACGGGAACAGGCCGGAAACACCATATATTTT
TRBJ2-7,many,-,TRBV6-5,CASSSAGTDYREQYF,TGTGCCAGCAGTTCAGCCGGGACGGATTATCGCGAGCAGTACTTC
TRBJ1-3,-,-,TRBV15,CATSRATGISSGNTIYF,TGTGCCACCAGCAGAGCCACAGGGATCAGCTCTGGAAACACCATATATTTT
TRBJ1-6,-,TRBD1,TRBV11-2,CASRSIQGDNSPLHF,TGTGCCAGCAGATCAATACAGGGGGATAATTCACCCCTCCACTTT
TRBJ1-1,-,-,TRBV12-5,CASGLAAENTEAFF,TGTGCTAGTGGTTTGGCCGCAGAGAACACTGAAGCTTTCTTT
TRBJ1-6,many,-,TRBV11-2,CASSLKGTHSPLHF,TGTGCCAGCAGCTTAAAGGGGACTCATTCACCCCTCCACTTT